This T cell receptor beta chain was obtained from a study of CD8 T cells in ankylosing spondylitis. Notes on the study in general: Matched synovial fluid from ankylosing spondylitis patients was reported to be enriched for disease-linked clones.

This clonotype was observed at least ten times. Its specificity is unknown. Quantitative 5'-RACE with molecular barcodes produced the TCR beta libraries. One entry per CDR3 protein, called by TCRdb with MiXCR from the 5' RACE reads. The sample holds around 300,000 distinct CDR3 sequences; roughly 20% are singletons and the top ten take 3.5%. CDR1 LNHDA and CDR2 SQIVND come from the germline V gene (reference sequence). The length of the CDR3 is 15 residues. Trimming removed 3 bases from V and 8 bases from J; junction bases left unmatched: 7. The source of this sequence is a female donor with ankylosing spondylitis or in good health (not recorded which). V usage is TRBV19 and J usage is TRBJ2-1; 10 positions match TRBD2. The sequencing sample was made of blood, either unsorted or a sorted T cell fraction (not recorded which). CDR3: CASSIGLAALYEQFF. In nucleotides, the CDR3 is TGTGCCAGTAGTATCGGACTAGCGGCCCTTTATGAGCAGTTCTTC.